These T cell receptor beta chains were read from a single sample in a study of vaccination effects on CD4 cells after COVID-19. Data came from immunoSEQ multiplex PCR; TCRdb stores just in-frame clones and leaves some out. Of more than 35,000 clones in the sample, under 80% were seen once. The antigens for these receptors are not known. The sequencing used CD4+ T cells from PBMCs cultured with a peptide pool, collected before COVID-19 vaccination. The receptors were sampled from a human donor who had a prior SARS-CoV-2 infection. The CDR3 runs from the conserved cysteine through the conserved F or W. The D gene is left open where the match is weak. Part of the rows lack a size; the others show once, few, many or a class for expanded clones.

j_call d_call clone_size v_call cdr3_aa cdr3_nt
TRBJ1-1 TRBD1 . TRBV19 CASITTGGREAFF TGTGCCAGTATCACGACAGGGGGGCGGGAAGCTTTCTTT
TRBJ2-7 TRBD1 . TRBV11-2 CASSPIRQGAYEQYF TGTGCCAGCAGCCCGATCCGACAGGGGGCCTACGAGCAGTACTTC
TRBJ2-5 . . TRBV4-2 CASSQDGRETQYF TGTGCCAGCAGCCAAGATGGGCGGGAGACCCAGTACTTC
TRBJ2-7 . . TRBV5-6 CASSSQPLGGWGYEQYF TGTGCCAGCAGCTCCCAGCCTTTGGGGGGCTGGGGCTACGAGCAGTACTTC
TRBJ2-3 . . TRBV4-1 CASSQVVGDTQYF TGCGCCAGCAGCCAAGTGGTAGGTGATACGCAGTATTTT
TRBJ1-2 TRBD1 . TRBV6-5 CASSTSDTGAYGYTF TGTGCCAGCAGTACCTCCGATACAGGGGCGTATGGCTACACCTTC
TRBJ1-4 TRBD1 . TRBV2 CASKDRGEKLFF TGTGCCAGCAAGGACAGGGGTGAAAAACTGTTTTTT
TRBJ2-2 . few TRBV2 CASRIQGPGELFF TGTGCCAGCAGGATACAGGGACCGGGGGAGCTGTTTTTT
TRBJ2-5 . . TRBV12-3/TRBV12-4 CASSLTSTETQYF TGTGCCAGCAGCCTAACTAGTACGGAGACCCAGTACTTC
TRBJ2-7 TRBD2 . TRBV2 CASSDAGGGYEQYF TGTGCCAGCAGTGATGCGGGAGGAGGCTACGAGCAGTACTTC
TRBJ2-3 . . TRBV4-1 CASSQDSRTYKYF TGCGCCAGCAGCCAAGATAGTCGGACATACAAGTATTTT
TRBJ2-3 . . TRBV28 CASSFRARLRDTQYF TGTGCCAGCAGTTTCCGGGCCAGGCTTAGAGATACGCAGTATTTT
TRBJ1-2 . . TRBV5-1 CASSLESANYGYTF TGCGCCAGCAGCTTGGAGAGCGCTAACTATGGCTACACCTTC
TRBJ2-7 . few TRBV18 CASSPQEGLSYEQYF TGTGCCAGCTCACCCCAGGAGGGGCTTTCCTACGAGCAGTACTTC
TRBJ1-3 . few TRBV5-1 CASSAGGRAGNTIYF TGCGCCAGCAGCGCCGGCGGCCGGGCGGGCAACACCATATATTTT
TRBJ2-5 . . TRBV7-9 CASSAGATGRETQYF TGTGCCAGCAGCGCCGGGGCCACTGGGAGGGAGACCCAGTACTTC
TRBJ1-6 . . TRBV6-5 CASSRTVINSPLHF TGTGCCAGCAGTCGGACTGTGATTAATTCACCCCTCCACTTT
TRBJ1-3 . . TRBV2 CASKNGVGGNTIYF TGTGCCAGCAAAAATGGAGTCGGGGGAAACACCATATATTTT
TRBJ1-5 TRBD1 few TRBV10-3 CAISESGTDIQPQHF TGTGCCATCAGTGAGTCCGGGACAGATATCCAGCCCCAGCATTTT
TRBJ2-1 . . TRBV5-6 CASSSWTQPSSYNEQFF TGTGCCAGCAGCTCTTGGACTCAGCCGAGCTCCTACAATGAGCAGTTCTTC
TRBJ2-3 . . TRBV19 CASSNRLVGGPDTQYF TGTGCCAGTAGTAACCGCCTGGTGGGGGGGCCGGATACGCAGTATTTT
TRBJ1-2 TRBD1 . TRBV5-4 CASSTRTGSYGYTF TGTGCCAGCAGCACGAGGACAGGTTCCTATGGCTACACCTTC
TRBJ2-2 TRBD1 . TRBV18 CASSPVTGVGGELFF TGTGCCAGCTCACCAGTCACAGGGGTTGGCGGGGAGCTGTTTTTT
TRBJ2-2 TRBD2 . TRBV5-4 CASSLPPGGSAGELFF TGTGCCAGCAGCTTACCCCCAGGCGGGAGTGCCGGGGAGCTGTTTTTT
TRBJ2-5 . . TRBV5-6 CASSFGTVQETQYF TGTGCCAGCAGTTTCGGGACTGTACAAGAGACCCAGTACTTC
TRBJ2-3 . . TRBV28 CASSETGWVTDTQYF TGTGCCAGCAGTGAAACAGGGTGGGTCACAGATACGCAGTATTTT
TRBJ2-2 TRBD2 . TRBV7-3 CASSFRTSGKGELFF TGTGCCAGCAGCTTTCGCACTAGCGGGAAAGGGGAGCTGTTTTTT
TRBJ2-7 . . TRBV7-9 CASSLQGQTYEQYF TGTGCCAGCAGCCTCCAGGGACAAACCTACGAGCAGTACTTC
TRBJ1-5 . once TRBV5-1 CASSLAGTSNQPQHF TGCGCCAGCAGCTTGGCTGGGACCAGCAATCAGCCCCAGCATTTT
TRBJ2-5 . . TRBV24-1 CATSGAGTQYF TGTGCCACCAGTGGGGCGGGGACCCAGTACTTC
TRBJ1-5 . . TRBV6-5 CASSSHGLGNQPQHF TGTGCCAGCAGTTCTCACGGGCTAGGCAATCAGCCCCAGCATTTT
TRBJ2-7 . few TRBV19 CASSKGTQREQYF TGTGCCAGTAGTAAAGGAACTCAGAGGGAGCAGTACTTC
TRBJ2-5 . . TRBV7-2 CASSYVGETQYF TGTGCCAGCAGCTATGTTGGGGAGACCCAGTACTTC
TRBJ2-7 . . TRBV28 CASGRSAGNYEQYF TGTGCCAGCGGACGGTCAGCCGGGAACTACGAGCAGTACTTC
TRBJ2-1 . . TRBV20-1 CSASSLEVGGQFF TGCAGTGCTAGTTCCCTGGAGGTGGGGGGGCAGTTCTTC
TRBJ1-1 . . TRBV19 CASSINGLNTEAFF TGTGCCAGTAGTATTAATGGCCTCAACACTGAAGCTTTCTTT
TRBJ2-1 . . TRBV6-5 CASSYAPAEYNEQFF TGTGCCAGCAGTTACGCTCCGGCGGAGTACAATGAGCAGTTCTTC
TRBJ1-5 . . TRBV6-5 CASSYRVDREPQHF TGTGCCAGCAGTTACCGGGTCGACCGGGAGCCCCAGCATTTT
TRBJ2-1 . . TRBV7-8 CASSPLGRQGGEQFF TGTGCCAGCAGTCCCCTGGGCCGTCAGGGTGGTGAGCAGTTCTTC
TRBJ1-1 TRBD1 few TRBV2 CASRRDRANTEAFF TGTGCCAGCAGGCGAGACAGGGCGAACACTGAAGCTTTCTTT
TRBJ2-5 TRBD2 . TRBV6-2/TRBV6-3 CASSYYRGGTQETQYF TGTGCCAGCAGTTACTATCGCGGGGGGACCCAAGAGACCCAGTACTTC
TRBJ1-3 . . TRBV4-1 CASRPTDTSGNTIYF TGCGCCAGCAGACCTACGGACACAAGCGGAAACACCATATATTTT